The rows below give T cell receptor beta chains drawn from one sample of a study of shared clonotypes between healthy human individuals. Using immunoSEQ multiplex PCR, the repertoire was profiled, and TCRdb retains in-frame clones only, with some absent. Of around 2.1 million clones listed, 95% were seen once; the top ten hold about 0.13%. The material sequenced was naive CD4+ T cells sorted from blood. These receptors came from a man between 18 and 35 years old in good health. Both conserved end residues are part of each CDR3. D genes are given only for firm matches. A clone size is listed for some rows: how often the clone was seen (once, few, many), or a class if it is expanded.

>TRBJ2-5|TRBV7-2|-|-
TGTGCCAGCAGCATCTCAGGGGCCGGACTGGAGACCCAGTACTTC
CASSISGAGLETQYF
>TRBJ2-7|TRBV5-8|-|TRBD1
TGTGCCAGCAGCTCCGGACAGGGATACGAGCAGTACTTC
CASSSGQGYEQYF
>TRBJ2-7|TRBV5-1|-|-
TGCGCCAGCAGCTTGGAACAGGTACACTCCTACGAGCAGTACTTC
CASSLEQVHSYEQYF
>TRBJ2-5|TRBV4-1|-|-
TGCGCCAGCAGCCAAGATAGTCTTGGCCAAGAGACCCAGTACTTC
CASSQDSLGQETQYF
>TRBJ2-3|TRBV4-3|-|-
TGCGCCAGCAGCCAAGGAGAAGCGGGCCTCACAGATACGCAGTATTTT
CASSQGEAGLTDTQYF
>TRBJ1-2|TRBV6-5|-|-
TGTGCCAGCAGTTACTCCGTCACTAACCCGCGTGGCTACACCTTC
CASSYSVTNPRGYTF
>TRBJ1-1|TRBV6-6|-|TRBD1
TGTGCCAGCAGTCGCGACAGGGGAGCTGAAGCTTTCTTT
CASSRDRGAEAFF
>TRBJ2-6|TRBV5-1|-|-
TGCGCCAGCAGCTTGGTCTCAGGGACGAACGGGGCCAACGTCCTGACTTTC
CASSLVSGTNGANVLTF
>TRBJ2-1|TRBV7-3|-|-
TGTGCCAGCAGCTTTGGGGGAGAATACAATGAGCAGTTCTTC
CASSFGGEYNEQFF
>TRBJ1-5|TRBV28|-|-
TGTGCCAGCAGTTTACCCACCGCTGGCAATCAGCCCCAGCATTTT
CASSLPTAGNQPQHF
>TRBJ1-5|TRBV2|-|TRBD1
TGTGCCAGCAGTACCTTGGGACAGGTAAATCAGCCCCAGCATTTT
CASSTLGQVNQPQHF
>TRBJ1-2|TRBV6-5|once|-
TGTGCCAGCAGTTTTTCTCTAGGCGGTAACTATGGCTACACCTTC
CASSFSLGGNYGYTF
>TRBJ2-1|TRBV30|-|TRBD2
TGTGCCTGGAGTGAGGCTAGCGGGAGGCATGAGCAGTTCTTC
CAWSEASGRHEQFF
>TRBJ2-5|TRBV30|-|-
TGTGCCTGGAACGCGAGGGATCAACTTAAAGAGACCCAGTACTTC
CAWNARDQLKETQYF
>TRBJ2-2|TRBV10-3|-|TRBD2
TGTGCCATCAGAACTAGCGGTACCACCGGGGAGCTGTTTTTT
CAIRTSGTTGELFF